The 32 T cell receptor beta chains in this list originate from one sample, sequenced in a study of T-cell memory formation after mild COVID-19 (dated by TCRdb to the early 2020s). Library preparation was by 5' RACE. TCRdb lists the instrument as Illumina NovaSeq 6000. TCRdb reprocessed the public reads (quality trimming at Q25 with fastp, clone calling with MiXCR) and kept in-frame beta chains. Entries are consolidated by CDR3 protein sequence, retaining the most common genes and DNA. In this sample the table shows roughly 350,000 distinct CDR3 sequences, more than 20% of which occur a single time. The ten largest clones represent around 13% of the sample. Sequenced input: PBMCs or a T cell subset sorted from them (not recorded which). These receptors all stem from an adult woman who had mild COVID-19 (a few samples of this study predate the infection). The sample titles of this study are shuffled in the database, so cell type and time point are left out; the donor was told from shared clones.

There are a few counts of this clonotype. V and J are TRBV30 and TRBJ2-1; tentative D call: TRBD2 (5 bases). Germline assignment: CDR1 GTSNPN and CDR2 SVGIG (reference sequence). This CDR3 is built from 13 residues. The V end lost 2 bases, the J end lost 5 bases, and 10 bases lay between the germline ends. The CDR3 loop is CAWSPGLNNEQFF. The CDR3 nucleotides read TGTGCCTGGAGTCCCGGACTCAACAATGAGCAGTTCTTC. The full variable domain, its missing parts supplied by reference TRBV30 and TRBJ2-1, is SQTIHQWPATLVQPVGSPLSLECTVEGTSNPNLYWYRQAAGRGLQLLFYSVGIGQISSEVPQNLSASRPQDRQFILSSKKLLLSDSGFYLCAWSPGLNNEQFFGPGTRLTVL.

The rearrangement joins TRBV2 to TRBJ2-3, with 9 bases lining up with TRBD2. V lost 1 base to trimming and J lost 1 base; unmatched junction nucleotides: 12. CDR1 and CDR2 from the germline V gene are SNHLY and FYNNEI. This CDR3 has 19 amino acids. The CDR3 protein is CASSEGRLSLAGRTDTQYF. The CDR3 DNA follows: TGTGCCAGCAGTGAAGGGCGGCTAAGCCTAGCGGGGCGCACAGATACGCAGTATTTT.

The chain links TRBV5-1 to TRBJ2-5, with 10 bases aligning to TRBD2. With V trimmed by 3 bases and J by 4 bases, 9 bases remained unmatched. Germline V gene data show CDR1 as SGHRS and CDR2 as YFSETQ. The CDR3 totals 16 residues. CDR3 coding DNA: TGCGCCAGCAGCTCCTCGCTGAGCGGGGGGGGAGAGACCCAGTACTTC. Translation: CASSSSLSGGGETQYF.

The genes are TRBV5-6 and TRBJ1-2, with D perhaps matching TRBD1 (6 bases). The CDR3 totals 15 residues. V was cut by 5 bases and J by 4 bases, with 18 bases left in between. Germline-derived CDR1 and CDR2 are SGHDT and YYEEEE. The CDR3 DNA reads as TGTGCCAGCAGTTCGGGGGTCTTAGGGGGCTATGGCTACACCTTC. Translating it yields CASSSGVLGGYGYTF. Full variable domain (rest looked up from reference TRBV5-6 and TRBJ1-2): DAGVTQSPTHLIKTRGQQVTLRCSPKSGHDTVSWYQQALGQGPQFIFQYYEEEERQRGNFPDRFSGHQFPNYSSELNVNALLLGDSALYLCASSSGVLGGYGYTFGSGTRLTVV.

This clonotype came up a few times. The chain uses TRBV10-3 and TRBJ2-3; 7 nucleotides match TRBD2. The V and J ends lost 6 bases and 1 base, in that order; junction bases with no gene match: 4. From germline, CDR1 is ENHRY and CDR2 SYGVKD. The CDR3 loop spans 14 amino acids. The CDR3: CAIRQAGGTDTQYF. The CDR3 DNA is TGTGCCATCAGGCAGGCGGGGGGCACAGATACGCAGTATTTT.

The chain carries TRBV6-6 and TRBJ1-6; the match to TRBD1 covers 7 bases. The CDR3 is made up of 22 amino acids. From germline, CDR1 is MNHNY and CDR2 SVGAGI (reference sequence). The junction had 26 bases not matched to a gene; V was cut back by 2 bases and J by 7 bases. The CDR3, as DNA: TGTGCCAGCAGTTACGACGAATTCGGGACAGTTACCTCAGCCTTAGAGAATTCACCCCTCCACTTT. Its protein is CASSYDEFGTVTSALENSPLHF.

The chain carries TRBV27 and TRBJ2-7; D remains ambiguous. Germline assignment: CDR1 MNHEY and CDR2 SMNVEV (reference sequence). V was cut by 0 bases and J by 2 bases, with 11 bases left in between. The CDR3 runs 15 residues. CDR3 in amino acids: CASSLSPRGPYEQYF. CDR3 in DNA: TGTGCCAGCAGTTTATCGCCCAGAGGTCCCTACGAGCAGTACTTC.

The chain links TRBV7-3 to TRBJ1-1; D perhaps matches TRBD1 (5 bases). This CDR3 has 15 residues. Deletions cut 5 bases from V and 0 bases from J, with 13 bases between. Germline loops: CDR1 SGHTA, CDR2 FQGTGA. This CDR3 is CASSLSRDLNTEAFF. The CDR3 coding sequence is TGTGCCAGCAGCCTCAGCCGGGACTTGAACACTGAAGCTTTCTTT.

The chain couples TRBV2 to TRBJ2-1; the D is unclear. Per germline, CDR1 SNHLY and CDR2 FYNNEI. V dropped 8 bases and J dropped 0 bases, with 8 bases sitting between them. There are 13 residues in the CDR3. The CDR3: CASGRYSYNEQFF. The DNA of the CDR3 is TGTGCCAGCGGGCGATACTCCTACAATGAGCAGTTCTTC.

The chain uses TRBV7-2 and TRBJ1-1; the D is unclear. The CDR3 is 11 residues long. The germline gives CDR1 SGHTA, CDR2 FQGNSA. The V and J ends lost 4 bases and 7 bases respectively, with 7 bases between them. DNA for the CDR3: TGTGCCAGCAGCTCATTCTATGAAGCTTTCTTT. It codes for CASSSFYEAFF.

The V gene is TRBV10-3, the J gene TRBJ2-2, with 7 bases identical to TRBD1. The J segment lost 6 bases and the V segment lost 2 bases, leaving 3 bases of the junction unmatched. This CDR3 has 14 residues. In germline, CDR1 is ENHRY, CDR2 SYGVKD. CDR3 in amino acids: CAISEQGDPGELFF. The CDR3 nucleotides are TGTGCCATCAGTGAGCAGGGGGACCCCGGGGAGCTGTTTTTT.

The chain has TRBV2 and TRBJ2-2; 8 bases line up with TRBD1. Per the germline V gene, CDR1 is SNHLY and CDR2 is FYNNEI. The CDR3 consists of 15 residues. With 6 bases clipped from V and 1 base from J, the junction kept 4 bases outside the gene matches. CDR3 sequence: CASRTDRENTGELFF. In nucleotides, the CDR3 is TGTGCCAGCAGGACGGACAGGGAGAACACCGGGGAGCTGTTTTTT.

This clonotype was found a few times. This sequence joins TRBV6-6 and TRBJ2-1; D might be TRBD2 (6 bases). Looked up from germline, CDR1 is MNHNY and CDR2 is SVGAGI (reference sequence). V lost 1 base, J lost 10 bases, and 17 bases lay in between. This CDR3 spans 15 amino acids. CDR3 residues: CASSYYGTPAGEQFF. The DNA of the CDR3 is TGTGCCAGCAGTTACTATGGGACTCCAGCCGGCGAGCAGTTCTTC.

Only a few counts were recorded for this clonotype. This CDR3 reads CASSYPRELLNSPLHF. Written as DNA, the CDR3 is TGTGCCAGCAGTTATCCACGTGAGCTCTTGAATTCACCCCTCCACTTT. V gene TRBV6-2 or TRBV6-3 combines with J gene TRBJ1-6; D ambiguous. CDR3 length: 16 residues. Trimming removed 3 bases from V and 7 bases from J, with 16 bases in between. CDR1 and CDR2 from the germline V gene are MNHEY and SVGEGT.

This clonotype has only a few counts. The rearrangement joins TRBV6-5 to TRBJ2-3; 9 nucleotides align to TRBD1. The CDR3 is 16 residues long. Germline CDR1 reads MNHEY; CDR2 reads SVGAGI. V lost 1 base to trimming and J lost 1 base; unmatched junction nucleotides: 3. The CDR3 sequence is CASSYFWDRGTDTQYF. The CDR3 bases are TGTGCCAGCAGTTACTTTTGGGACAGGGGCACAGATACGCAGTATTTT.

DNA of the CDR3: TGCAGTGCTAGGTACGAGGGGGCGCGTACTGAAGCTTTCTTT. This sequence encodes CSARYEGARTEAFF. J is TRBJ1-1 and V is TRBV20-1; TRBD1 matches at 7 bases. J was trimmed by 5 bases and V by 3 bases; bases with no gene match: 9. CDR3 size: 14 residues. Germline-derived CDR1 and CDR2 are DFQATT and SNEGSKA (reference sequence).

V gene TRBV5-1 combines with J gene TRBJ2-3; 12 positions match TRBD2. J lost 5 bases, V lost 0 bases, and 10 bases had no gene match. This CDR3 has 18 residues. Germline values: CDR1 SGHRS, CDR2 YFSETQ. CDR3 sequence: CASSLGTSGGFLVDTQYF. The CDR3 DNA reads TGCGCCAGCAGCTTGGGAACTAGCGGGGGGTTCTTGGTAGATACGCAGTATTTT. Supplemented by reference TRBV5-1 and TRBJ2-3, the full variable domain reads KAGVTQTPRYLIKTRGQQVTLSCSPISGHRSVSWYQQTPGQGLQFLFEYFSETQRNKGNFPGRFSGRQFSNSRSEMNVSTLELGDSALYLCASSLGTSGGFLVDTQYFGPGTRLTVL.

This clonotype has more than one count but fewer than ten. The chain uses TRBV29-1 and TRBJ2-7; weak D call: TRBD1 (6 bases). This CDR3 is built from 15 residues. Germline V CDR1 and CDR2: SQVTM, ANQGSEA. V dropped 3 bases and J dropped 3 bases, with 18 bases sitting between them. CDR3 protein: CSVEYRDKGFYEQYF. In nucleotides, the CDR3 is TGCAGCGTTGAGTACCGGGACAAAGGTTTCTACGAGCAGTACTTC.

This clonotype has at least ten counts. The chain employs TRBV12-3 or TRBV12-4 and TRBJ2-5; TRBD2 is a possible D gene (6 bases). Trimming shortened V by 6 bases and J by 1 base, and 15 bases separated the two germline ends. The CDR3 runs 15 residues. The CDR3 nucleotides are TGTGCCAGCAGCCGACACGGGGGTGGCCAAGAGACCCAGTACTTC. Translated, it gives CASSRHGGGQETQYF.

V gene TRBV19 combines with J gene TRBJ1-1; the D is unclear. Trimming left V 6 bases short and J 6 bases short, with 14 bases between. The germline V gene encodes CDR1 LNHDA and CDR2 SQIVND (reference sequence). This CDR3 region has 13 residues. CDR3 amino acids: CASSPRDWSEAFF. The CDR3 DNA follows: TGTGCCAGTAGCCCGCGGGATTGGTCTGAAGCTTTCTTT.

This clonotype was observed a few times. V usage is TRBV21-1 and J usage is TRBJ2-3; whether TRBD2, the table's D call, matches the DNA was not checked. TRBV21-1 is a known pseudogene. CDR3 length equals 17 residues. CDR3 protein: CASSKLLQRTNTDTQYF. CDR3 nucleotides: TGTGCCAGCAGCAAACTCCTCCAGCGGACAAACACAGATACGCAGTATTTT.

This clonotype appeared many times. V and J are TRBV5-1 and TRBJ1-6, with TRBD1 as a possible D gene (6 bases). This CDR3 has 17 amino acids. The V gene lost 0 bases and the J gene lost 1 base, with 11 bases spanning the gap. Germline V CDR1 and CDR2: SGHRS, YFSETQ. The CDR3 DNA reads as TGCGCCAGCAGCTTGGACAGGGCGTCGTCCTATAATTCACCCCTCCACTTT. It codes for CASSLDRASSYNSPLHF. The full variable domain, completed using reference TRBV5-1 and TRBJ1-6, is KAGVTQTPRYLIKTRGQQVTLSCSPISGHRSVSWYQQTPGQGLQFLFEYFSETQRNKGNFPGRFSGRQFSNSRSEMNVSTLELGDSALYLCASSLDRASSYNSPLHFGNGTRLTVT.

This clonotype appeared many times. The CDR3: CASSDGQGNYEQYF. CDR3 coding DNA: TGTGCCAGCAGCGACGGTCAGGGAAACTACGAGCAGTACTTC. The chain employs TRBV6-5 and TRBJ2-7, with a weak D call TRBD1 (5 bases). With 6 bases removed from V and 3 bases from J, the gap between germline ends came to 15 bases. This CDR3 region has 14 residues. CDR1 and CDR2 from the germline V gene are MNHEY and SVGAGI.

Worth noting for this clonotype: At one end, the junction sequence differs from germline, possibly due to a read error. CDR3 sequence reads: CSVVGQGGNTGERFF. The CDR3 DNA follows: TGCAGCGTTGTTGGGCAGGGGGGGAACACCGGGGAGCGGTTTTTT. The rearrangement joins TRBV29-1 to TRBJ2-2; D may match TRBD1 or TRBD2 (7 bases each). Germline CDR1 is SQVTM and CDR2 is ANQGSEA. There are 15 residues in the CDR3.

The chain uses TRBV6-5 and TRBJ1-5; D ambiguous. The CDR3 contains 15 residues. Between the trimmed V and J ends, which lost 6 bases and 1 base, there was a span of 13 bases. Germline V lookup: CDR1 MNHEY, CDR2 SVGAGI. The chain's CDR3 is CASSPSANSNQPQHF. The CDR3 bases are TGTGCCAGCAGCCCTAGTGCCAACAGCAATCAGCCCCAGCATTTT.

This rearrangement joins TRBV7-2 to TRBJ2-7, with TRBD2 as a possible D gene (5 bases). CDR3 length: 13 residues. From germline, CDR1 is SGHTA and CDR2 FQGNSA. Trimming cost V 5 bases and J 7 bases, with 15 bases left between them. CDR3 DNA sequence: TGTGCCAGCAGCCTAGGACTGCCACGGGAGCAGTACTTC. This gives the protein CASSLGLPREQYF.

The chain joins TRBV5-5 to TRBJ1-3, with D tentatively TRBD1 (6 bases). The V and J ends lost 1 base and 1 base respectively, with 15 bases between them. Germline V gives CDR1 SGHKS, CDR2 YYEKEE (reference sequence). The CDR3 has 17 amino acids. The CDR3 DNA is TGTGCCAGCAGCTTGTCAGCGGGACACAAATCTGGAAACACCATATATTTT. This sequence encodes CASSLSAGHKSGNTIYF.

This clonotype was recorded a few times. The genes are TRBV7-2 and TRBJ2-1; a weak D match, TRBD2 (6 bases). CDR1 SGHTA and CDR2 FQGNSA come from the germline V gene. The CDR3 is 16 residues long. With 1 base removed from V and 4 bases from J, the gap between germline ends came to 14 bases. As DNA, the CDR3 is TGTGCCAGCAGCTTAGTCGGCGGGGAGGTGTACAATGAGCAGTTCTTC. Its protein is CASSLVGGEVYNEQFF.

The J gene is TRBJ2-7, the V gene TRBV12-3 or TRBV12-4; possibly TRBD1 or TRBD2 for D (6 bases each). There are 12 residues in the CDR3. V lost 4 bases and J lost 11, with 15 bases in between. DNA of the CDR3: TGTGCCAGCAGTTACTCACAGGGAGGAGAGTACTTC. The encoded protein is CASSYSQGGEYF.

This clonotype was picked up a small number of times. CDR3 bases: TGTGCCAGCAGACCAAGACTAGCGGCGGGCCCCAAGGAGACCCAGTACTTC. Amino acid sequence: CASRPRLAAGPKETQYF. The genes are TRBV6-2 or TRBV6-3 and TRBJ2-5; 9 nucleotides agree with TRBD2. J lost 5 bases, V lost 6 bases, and 16 bases had no gene match. From germline, CDR1 is MNHEY and CDR2 SVGEGT. The CDR3 has 17 amino acids.

The sample holds many counts of this clonotype. The V call is TRBV27, the J call TRBJ1-5; 7 positions agree with TRBD1. The CDR3 has 15 residues. J lost 7 bases, V lost 0 bases, and 6 bases had no gene match. CDR1 is MNHEY, CDR2 SMNVEV, per germline (reference sequence). The CDR3 sequence is CASSLSRQGRQPQHF. The CDR3 region has the DNA TGTGCCAGCAGTTTATCCCGACAGGGAAGGCAGCCCCAGCATTTT.

The V gene is TRBV7-3, the J gene TRBJ2-1; TRBD1 aligns across 8 bases. The CDR3 is 16 residues long. V dropped 5 bases and J dropped 2; count of bases not matched to a gene: 8. Germline CDR1 SGHTA, CDR2 FQGTGA. CDR3 coding DNA: TGTGCCAGCAGCATGAATGGACAGGGCCCCTACAATGAGCAGTTCTTC. As protein: CASSMNGQGPYNEQFF. Using reference TRBV7-3 and TRBJ2-1 for the parts outside the CDR3, the full variable domain is GAGVSQTPSNKVTEKGKYVELRCDPISGHTALYWYRQSLGQGPEFLIYFQGTGAADDSGLPNDRFFAVRPEGSVSTLKIQRTERGDSAVYLCASSMNGQGPYNEQFFGPGTRLTVL.